This T cell receptor (beta chain) appears in the sequencing data of a study of blood T cell repertoires in COVID-19. Profiled with immunoSEQ multiplex PCR; TCRdb holds only in-frame clones, not every one. The sample carries about 220,000 clones, more than 65% recorded once. The CDR3 totals 18 residues. In germline, CDR1 is LGHNT, CDR2 FRNRAP. The V segment lost 6 bases and the J segment 0 bases; nucleotides outside the gene matches: 14. The sequence was obtained from a man aged 35-49 years who had recovered from COVID-19. The specimen was peripheral blood. The V call is TRBV12-5, the J call TRBJ1-1, with 9 bases aligning to TRBD1. The CDR3 is CASGAPGTGRLMNTEAFF. Written as DNA, the CDR3 is TGTGCTAGTGGCGCTCCCGGGACAGGGCGCCTAATGAACACTGAAGCTTTCTTT.